This is a list of T cell receptor beta chains from one sample in a study of T cells in Graves' hyperthyroidism and ophthalmopathy. MiXCR, applied by TCRdb to the multiplex PCR reads, yields one record per CDR3 protein. The sample lists 450,000 to 650,000 distinct CDR3 sequences; 14% were seen once. The sequenced sample consisted of blood. These receptors all stem from a woman between 18 and 29 years old with Graves' ophthalmopathy. The CDR3 runs from the conserved cysteine through the conserved F or W. Fields, in order: CDR3 length, D gene, V gene, J gene, clone size, CDR3 DNA, CDR3 protein. The D gene is left open where the match is weak. The listing skips clone size in some rows; elsewhere it reads once, few, many or a size class.

15	-	TRBV15	TRBJ1-2	-	TGTGCCACCAGCAGAGAACCCCGGGGAAACTATGGCTACACCTTC	CATSREPRGNYGYTF
13	-	TRBV7-8	TRBJ2-1	many	TGTGCCAGCAGCTTTCAGAATCAGCGGGAGCAGTTCTTC	CASSFQNQREQFF
15	-	TRBV20-1	TRBJ1-2	-	TGCAGTGCTAGAGACAGGCTACCAGGACTATATGGCTACACCTTC	CSARDRLPGLYGYTF
13	-	TRBV4-2	TRBJ2-5	-	TGTGCCAGCAGCCAAGAAAGACTAAGGCCCCAGTACTTC	CASSQERLRPQYF
14	-	TRBV11-3	TRBJ1-1	many	TGTGCCAGCAGCTTATCCGGACAGTACACTGAAGCTTTCTTT	CASSLSGQYTEAFF
15	-	TRBV19	TRBJ2-7	few	TGTGCCAGTGGTCCTTCCGGGATGCCCCCCTACGAGCAGTGCTTC	CASGPSGMPPYEQCF
11	TRBD1	TRBV6-1	TRBJ1-2	few	TGTGCCAGCAGCGAACCCCCCGGACAGGCCTTC	CASSEPPGQAF
16	-	TRBV6-2/TRBV6-3	TRBJ2-5	-	TGTGCCAGCAGTTATGGGGGGGCTCCAGGGGGCGAGACCCAGTACTTC	CASSYGGAPGGETQYF
16	-	TRBV6-8	TRBJ2-7	many	TGTGCCAGCAGTTACTCGAATAGGACCAGGGTCCACGAGCAGTACTTC	CASSYSNRTRVHEQYF
12	-	TRBV24-1	TRBJ2-1	many	TGTGCCACCAGTGATCCTCCTAATGAGCAGTTCTTC	CATSDPPNEQFF
16	-	TRBV27	TRBJ2-3	many	TGTGCCAGCAGTTTTATATCGTTGACTAGCACAGATACGCAGTATTTT	CASSFISLTSTDTQYF
15	TRBD1	TRBV18	TRBJ2-1	many	TGTGCCAGCTCACCACAGGGGGCTAGTGACAATGAGCAGTTCTTC	CASSPQGASDNEQFF
14	-	TRBV6-4	TRBJ2-2	few	TGTGCCAGCAGTTTCGACTCTAACACCGGGGAGCTGTTTTTT	CASSFDSNTGELFF
17	-	TRBV2	TRBJ1-5	many	TGTGCCAGCAGTGAAGCTGGGTCGGGGGGCTATAATCAGCCCCAGCATTTT	CASSEAGSGGYNQPQHF
14	-	TRBV29-1	TRBJ2-7	-	TGCAGCGTGCACGTGGCCAGGGGAGGGTACGAGCAGTACTTC	CSVHVARGGYEQYF
18	TRBD1	TRBV27	TRBJ1-3	few	TGTGCCAGCAGTTCCGGGACAGGGGCTATACTCTCTGGAAACACCATATATTTT	CASSSGTGAILSGNTIYF
16	-	TRBV28	TRBJ1-2	many	TGTGCCAGCACCACCGGCGCCGCAGGCCGATTCTATGGCTACACCTTC	CASTTGAAGRFYGYTF
15	TRBD1	TRBV6-1	TRBJ1-5	many	TGTGCCAGCAGACGACGGGACAGGGCTACTCAGCCCCAGCATTTT	CASRRRDRATQPQHF
15	-	TRBV20-1	TRBJ1-1	many	TGCAGTGCTAGAGGCATGGCAGGGGCCAACACTGAAGCTTTCTTT	CSARGMAGANTEAFF
14	-	TRBV5-8	TRBJ1-5	-	TGTGCCAGCAGCTTTGGGCTTCTAGGTCAGCCCCAGCATTTT	CASSFGLLGQPQHF
16	-	TRBV30	TRBJ2-6	many	TGTGCCTGGAGTGTACCGGTGGGATCTGGGGCCAACGTCCTGACTTTC	CAWSVPVGSGANVLTF
13	-	TRBV7-2	TRBJ2-5	-	TGTGCCAGCAGCTCCAGGGAACAAGAGGCCCAGTACTTC	CASSSREQEAQYF
13	TRBD1	TRBV18	TRBJ2-7	many	TGTGCCAGCCGACCCGGGACAGGGGACGAGCAGTACTTC	CASRPGTGDEQYF
14	TRBD2	TRBV20-1	TRBJ2-7	many	TGCAGTGCTTCTCCGGCAGGGACTACCTACGAGCAGTACTTC	CSASPAGTTYEQYF
14	-	TRBV9	TRBJ2-7	many	TGTGCCAGCAGCGTAGTAGCCAACTTTCACGAGCAGTACTTC	CASSVVANFHEQYF
18	-	TRBV7-8	TRBJ1-5	many	TGTGCCAGCAGCTTGGGCTTGAGGGGCGGACATAGCAATCAGCCCCAGCATTTT	CASSLGLRGGHSNQPQHF
15	-	TRBV28	TRBJ2-7	many	TGTGCCAGCAGTCTAGGGGGGGGGATTCTCTACGAGCAGTACTTC	CASSLGGGILYEQYF
14	-	TRBV14	TRBJ2-1	once	TGTGCCAGCAGCCCAAAATGGCCGGACAATGAGCAGTTCTTC	CASSPKWPDNEQFF
14	-	TRBV3-1	TRBJ1-1	many	TGTGCCAGCAGCCCGCGGACCTCGAACACTGAAGCTTTCTTT	CASSPRTSNTEAFF
15	TRBD2	TRBV30	TRBJ2-7	many	TGTGCCTGGAGTGTCTGGGGGAGGGCGTCCTACGAGCAGTACTTC	CAWSVWGRASYEQYF
14	-	TRBV5-8	TRBJ2-7	many	TGTGCCAGCAGCCGCGACGGAGGTACCTACGAGCAGTACTTC	CASSRDGGTYEQYF
14	-	TRBV6-2/TRBV6-3	TRBJ2-7	many	TGTGCCAGCAGTTATGGGCCCTGGACCATCGAGCAGTACTTC	CASSYGPWTIEQYF
17	TRBD1	TRBV7-9	TRBJ2-1	-	TGTGTCAGCAGCTCCCGGCCGGGCGGACAGGGTAGAAATGAGCAGTTCTTC	CVSSSRPGGQGRNEQFF
14	-	TRBV7-9	TRBJ1-2	many	TGTGCCAGCAGCTTAGGACGGAGTGGGGATGGCTACACCTTC	CASSLGRSGDGYTF
14	TRBD1	TRBV20-1	TRBJ2-7	many	TGCAGTGCTAGACCGGGACAGGGCATCTACGAGCAGTACTTC	CSARPGQGIYEQYF
16	TRBD2	TRBV12-3/TRBV12-4	TRBJ2-3	many	TGTGCCATCGGTGATAGGAGCGGGAGGCCTACAGATACGCAGTATTTT	CAIGDRSGRPTDTQYF
20	TRBD2	TRBV11-2	TRBJ2-1	many	TGTGCCAGCAGCTTACGAAGACTAGCGGGAGGGGGGGGGTCCTACAATGAGCAGTTCTTC	CASSLRRLAGGGGSYNEQFF
15	-	TRBV12-3/TRBV12-4	TRBJ1-1	many	TGTGCCAGCAGTTTGATGGGGGGGGTGAACACTGAAGCTTTCTTT	CASSLMGGVNTEAFF
19	TRBD1	TRBV24-1	TRBJ1-5	many	TGTGCCACCAGTGAGGGACAGGGGGCCGAAAGGTACGGCAATCAGCCCCAGCATTTT	CATSEGQGAERYGNQPQHF
15	-	TRBV5-1	TRBJ2-1	many	TGCGCCAGCAGCTTGGCCGACCCCGACTACAATGAGCAGTTCTTC	CASSLADPDYNEQFF
15	TRBD1	TRBV7-9	TRBJ2-1	-	TGTGCCAGCAGCTTAACAGGGGATATGTACAATGAGCAGTTCTTC	CASSLTGDMYNEQFF
14	TRBD1	TRBV20-1	TRBJ1-2	many	TGCAGTGCTAGTCCCCCGACAGGGATTGGGGGCTACACCTTC	CSASPPTGIGGYTF
15	-	TRBV20-1	TRBJ2-3	-	TGCAGTGCTCCCGGAGCCCGCCGGGTCGCAGATACGCAGTATTTT	CSAPGARRVADTQYF
14	TRBD1	TRBV7-9	TRBJ1-2	-	TGTGCCAGCAGCTTAGGGACAGGGGGCGCTAAAGAAGCCTTC	CASSLGTGGAKEAF